These T cell receptor beta chains were read from a single sample in a study of identical twins. TCRdb ran MiXCR on the 5' RACE reads and lists one entry per CDR3 protein. The sample lists about 470,000 distinct CDR3 sequences, 20% to 25% occurring once. These data also featured in a second study, about T cells expressing NK-cell markers.

Sequenced input: CD4+ T cells sorted from blood. The receptors shown here come from a young woman in good health. CDR3s include the opening cysteine and the closing phenylalanine or tryptophan. The D gene is left open where the match is weak. Size is omitted from some rows. Given values are once, few, many or a class for expanded clones.

V	D	length	J	size	CDR3	DNA
TRBV27	TRBD1	15	TRBJ2-1	NA	CASRSPDRGSGEQFF	TGTGCCAGCAGGAGCCCAGACAGGGGGAGCGGTGAGCAGTTCTTC
TRBV5-1	TRBD1	15	TRBJ1-2	few	CASSRWDRVGYGYTF	TGCGCCAGCAGCCGATGGGACAGGGTGGGCTATGGCTACACCTTC
TRBV12-3/TRBV12-4	TRBD1	14	TRBJ1-6	few	CASSTGTGGTPLHF	TGTGCCAGCAGCACCGGGACAGGGGGGACACCCCTCCACTTT
TRBV6-1	NA	14	TRBJ2-7	few	CASNPSGRIYEQYF	TGTGCCAGCAACCCATCGGGACGGATCTACGAGCAGTACTTC
TRBV6-6	NA	13	TRBJ1-5	NA	CASNQQGAQPQHF	TGTGCCAGCAATCAACAGGGAGCTCAGCCCCAGCATTTT
TRBV6-5	NA	11	TRBJ1-1	NA	CASIGITEAFF	TGTGCCAGCATAGGGATCACTGAAGCTTTCTTT
TRBV5-1	TRBD2	15	TRBJ2-1	many	CASSLEASGYNEQFF	TGCGCCAGCAGCTTGGAGGCTAGCGGCTACAATGAGCAGTTCTTC
TRBV5-1	NA	15	TRBJ1-1	NA	CASSLAVTGMTEAFF	TGCGCCAGCAGCTTGGCCGTAACAGGGATGACTGAAGCTTTCTTT
TRBV5-1	TRBD2	16	TRBJ2-7	few	CASSLTLAGDVYEQYF	TGCGCCAGCAGCTTGACGCTAGCGGGGGACGTCTACGAGCAGTACTTC
TRBV12-3/TRBV12-4	TRBD1	16	TRBJ2-3	NA	CASSPQGAEWTDTQYF	TGTGCCAGCAGTCCTCAGGGGGCGGAGTGGACAGATACGCAGTATTTT
TRBV3-1	TRBD1	14	TRBJ2-7	few	CASSPGQGAREQYF	TGTGCCAGCAGCCCCGGACAGGGGGCGAGAGAGCAGTACTTC
TRBV15	NA	11	TRBJ2-5	NA	CATMGWETQYF	TGTGCCACCATGGGCTGGGAGACCCAGTACTTC
TRBV29-1	NA	10	TRBJ2-7	NA	CSVGSNEQYF	TGCAGCGTAGGCAGTAACGAGCAGTACTTC
TRBV6-2/TRBV6-3	TRBD2	13	TRBJ2-7	many	CASSYVGTSEQYF	TGTGCCAGCAGTTACGTCGGGACTAGCGAGCAGTACTTC
TRBV5-1	TRBD1	14	TRBJ2-7	few	CASSPPTGVDEQYF	TGCGCCAGCAGCCCGCCGACAGGGGTGGACGAGCAGTACTTC
TRBV20-1	TRBD2	17	TRBJ2-7	NA	CSGRRGGTPGGIYEQYF	TGCAGTGGTAGACGTGGGGGGACCCCCGGGGGGATTTACGAGCAGTACTTC
TRBV4-1	TRBD1	18	TRBJ1-5	few	CASSQPTRQGYSNQPQHF	TGCGCCAGCAGCCAACCCACCCGACAGGGCTATAGCAATCAGCCCCAGCATTTT
TRBV24-1	TRBD2	14	TRBJ2-1	NA	CATSERGGPDEQFF	TGTGCCACCAGTGAGCGGGGGGGCCCCGATGAGCAGTTCTTC
TRBV5-1	NA	13	TRBJ2-7	NA	CASSPTLAYEQYF	TGCGCCAGCAGCCCGACCCTGGCCTACGAGCAGTACTTC
TRBV12-3/TRBV12-4	NA	13	TRBJ1-2	few	CASTYRDEDGYTF	TGTGCCAGCACCTACAGGGACGAAGATGGCTACACCTTC
TRBV30	NA	14	TRBJ1-1	few	CAGKTGSLGTEAFF	TGTGCCGGAAAAACAGGATCCCTGGGCACTGAAGCTTTCTTT
TRBV6-1	NA	13	TRBJ1-5	few	CASWMGFGQPQHF	TGTGCCAGCTGGATGGGGTTCGGTCAGCCCCAGCATTTT
TRBV20-1	TRBD2	15	TRBJ2-7	NA	CSARAPGGVSYEQYF	TGCAGTGCTAGAGCTCCGGGGGGGGTCTCCTACGAGCAGTACTTC
TRBV7-2	TRBD2	15	TRBJ2-3	NA	CASSFQSGRLDTQYF	TGTGCCAGCAGCTTTCAGAGCGGGAGGTTGGATACGCAGTATTTT
TRBV28	NA	13	TRBJ1-1	NA	CASSDSLNTEAFF	TGTGCCAGCAGTGACAGTCTGAACACTGAAGCTTTCTTT
TRBV20-1	NA	12	TRBJ2-1	few	CSAHSGHNEQFF	TGCAGTGCCCATTCCGGGCACAATGAGCAGTTCTTC
TRBV6-2/TRBV6-3	NA	15	TRBJ2-2	once	CASSYGRVNTGELFF	TGTGCCAGCAGTTACGGCCGGGTGAACACCGGGGAGCTGTTTTTT
TRBV3-1	NA	15	TRBJ2-6	NA	CASSEQGSGANVLTF	TGTGCCAGCAGCGAACAGGGATCGGGGGCCAACGTCCTGACTTTC
TRBV20-1	TRBD1	15	TRBJ2-2	few	CSARNRGANTGELFF	TGCAGTGCTAGGAACAGGGGGGCGAACACCGGGGAGCTGTTTTTT
TRBV7-2	TRBD2	15	TRBJ2-1	NA	CASSFTSGPYNEQFF	TGTGCCAGCAGCTTCACTAGCGGACCGTACAATGAGCAGTTCTTC
TRBV5-1	NA	15	TRBJ1-1	many	CASSLGPTTLRGAFF	TGCGCCAGCAGCTTGGGACCCACTACTTTAAGAGGAGCTTTCTTT
TRBV5-1	TRBD2	17	TRBJ2-3	NA	CASSRGALAGRTDTQYF	TGCGCCAGCAGCCGGGGGGCACTAGCGGGACGCACAGATACGCAGTATTTT
TRBV18	NA	14	TRBJ2-5	NA	CASSQRPEGETQYF	TGTGCCAGCTCACAGAGACCCGAAGGGGAGACCCAGTACTTC
TRBV2	NA	15	TRBJ2-3	NA	CASSEGQVRGDTQYF	TGTGCCAGCAGTGAAGGTCAGGTCCGTGGAGATACGCAGTATTTT
TRBV6-5	TRBD1	16	TRBJ1-2	few	CASSSTGGFSNYGYTF	TGTGCCAGCAGTTCAACAGGGGGCTTTTCTAACTATGGCTACACCTTC
TRBV4-2	TRBD2	15	TRBJ2-1	NA	CASSQDSSGYNEQFF	TGTGCCAGCAGCCAAGATTCTAGCGGTTACAATGAGCAGTTCTTC
TRBV20-1	NA	14	TRBJ2-1	few	CSASTTTRYNEQFF	TGCAGTGCTAGCACTACGACTCGATACAATGAGCAGTTCTTC
TRBV25-1	NA	15	TRBJ2-1	NA	CASQRGSSSYNEQFF	TGTGCCAGCCAACGGGGCTCGAGCTCCTACAATGAGCAGTTCTTC
TRBV5-1	NA	16	TRBJ2-3	NA	CASSFEGGAFTDTQYF	TGCGCCAGCAGCTTCGAAGGCGGCGCCTTCACAGATACGCAGTATTTT
TRBV12-3/TRBV12-4	NA	15	TRBJ2-2	NA	CATYPWTRNTGELFF	TGTGCCACCTACCCTTGGACCAGGAACACCGGGGAGCTGTTTTTT
TRBV6-1	TRBD1	16	TRBJ2-1	few	CASSGTGGATGTSRFF	TGTGCCAGCAGTGGGACAGGGGGCGCGACCGGGACTAGCAGGTTCTTC
TRBV6-1	NA	13	TRBJ2-4	NA	CASNPGTGGVQYF	TGTGCCAGCAACCCTGGGACTGGAGGGGTTCAGTACTTC
TRBV6-1	NA	14	TRBJ2-3	NA	CASSLTRSQDTQYF	TGTGCCAGCAGTCTGACTAGAAGTCAAGATACGCAGTATTTT